This T cell receptor beta chain was captured in a study of T cell responses to AZD1222 COVID-19 vaccine. The method was immunoSEQ multiplex PCR; TCRdb's version includes in-frame clones alone and lacks a portion of them. Here the sample spans under 150,000 clones, approximately 85% being singletons. Study-wide results and caveats: Most donors were white British, females outnumbered males, and clonal diversity was possibly underestimated.

This clone is a singleton in its sample. As yet, its antigen is unknown. This CDR3 contains 14 residues. Trimming took off 3 bases at V and 9 bases at J, with 14 bases between the two ends. Germline V gene data show CDR1 as LNHNV and CDR2 as YYDKDF (reference sequence). The sequences come from peripheral blood, collected on day 0 of AZD1222 vaccination. The chain carries TRBV15 and TRBJ2-2; D call uncertain. This TCR was sampled from an adult in good health. In nucleotides, the CDR3 is TGTGCCACCAGCAGTGCCTACTTTGACCGGGAGCTGTTTTTT. This codes for CATSSAYFDRELFF.